The entry below describes one T cell receptor beta chain. Its antigen is not known. The record originates from a study of T cell repertoires in cytomegalovirus infection. For the study at large: Peptides in the study included HLA-C-restricted and HLA-B-restricted CMV epitopes. Public TCR beta signatures marked donors with CMV infection and the matching HLA.

MiXCR, applied by TCRdb to the reads, yields one record per CDR3 protein. The profile shows about 51,000 distinct CDR3 sequences, about 18% of them singletons. Points from the study as a whole: Using cumulative public TCR beta family frequency, the authors identified those who carried CMV together with the relevant HLA. Clonotypes of TCR beta that were HLA-C-restricted and CMV-specific dominated the ex vivo response.

CDR3 size: 14 residues. V lost 10 bases to trimming and J lost 4 bases; unmatched junction nucleotides: 10. CDR1 is MNHEY, CDR2 SMNVEV, per germline (reference sequence). This chain links TRBV27 with TRBJ2-1; TRBD1 matches 7 bases. The sequence came from a human donor in good health (CMV status not recorded). Some clones in this sample may be carry-over from other donors' samples. Sequences were derived from CD8+ T cells from cultured PBMCs, sampled from culture after CMV antigen stimulation. CDR3 nucleotides: TGTGCCACGTCAGACAGGGACGCGTACAATGAGCAGTTCTTC. It is translated as CATSDRDAYNEQFF.